This TCR beta chain derives from a study of blood T cell repertoires in COVID-19. The protocol was immunoSEQ multiplex PCR, while the TCRdb copy is restricted to in-frame clones and leaves out a portion. The sample records 10,000 to 15,000 clones, 82% being singletons. This CDR3 spans 14 amino acids. Per germline, CDR1 PRHDT and CDR2 FYEKMQ (reference sequence). Trimming stripped 4 bases from V and 5 bases from J, with 12 bases between. The material sequenced was peripheral blood. The chain combines TRBV13 with TRBJ1-3; weak D call: TRBD1 (6 bases). The source is a woman aged 55 to 70 with acute or convalescent COVID-19. The CDR3 nucleotides are TGTGCCAGCAGCTCCCCGGGACAACGAAACACCATATATTTT. It is translated as CASSSPGQRNTIYF.